The 14 T cell receptor beta chains below come from one sample, sequenced in a study (dated by TCRdb to about 2015). Cells that were CD4+CD25+CD127-/low were isolated as Tregs. Libraries came from 5' RACE. The sequencer was an Illumina MiSeq. In-frame beta chains were kept once TCRdb had trimmed the public reads at Q25 with fastp and called clones with MiXCR. Entries are consolidated by CDR3 protein sequence, retaining the most common genes and DNA. The sample yields roughly 45,000 distinct CDR3 sequences; around a fifth were counted once. The top ten clones comprise roughly 4% of the sample. The sample was Tregs sorted from a lymph node. The receptors come from a female donor with breast cancer.

This clonotype was observed a handful of times. The CDR3 DNA sequence: TGTGCCAGCAGCCAAGCGGGCCAACCCGGAGGAACTTATGGCTACACCTTC. This gives the protein CASSQAGQPGGTYGYTF. The chain employs TRBV3-1 and TRBJ1-2; no reliable D call. The germline V gene has CDR1 LGHDT and CDR2 YNNKEL (reference sequence). V was pared by 1 base and J by 5 bases, with 20 bases between. CDR3 length equals 17 residues.

This clonotype has at least ten counts. This chain connects TRBV7-9 to TRBJ2-5, with 7 bases aligning to TRBD1. From germline, CDR1 is SEHNR and CDR2 FQNEAQ (reference sequence). V lost 1 base, J lost 7 bases, and 9 bases stayed unmatched. The CDR3 covers 15 residues. CDR3 DNA sequence: TGTGCCAGCAGCTTAGTCGGGACAGCTGGTCGGACCCAGTACTTC. This sequence encodes CASSLVGTAGRTQYF. The whole variable domain, filled in from reference TRBV7-9 and TRBJ2-5, reads DTGVSQNPRHKITKRGQNVTFRCDPISEHNRLYWYRQTLGQGPEFLTYFQNEAQLEKSRLLSDRFSAERPKGSFSTLEIQRTEQGDSAMYLCASSLVGTAGRTQYFGPGTRLLVL.

With regard to this clonotype: It may be a read error: a sequence one base away is much more abundant. Likely a read error: the CDR3 ends without its conserved phenylalanine or tryptophan. The chain couples TRBV9 to TRBJ2-2; D may be TRBD1 (5 bases). The ends were cut back, 1 base at V and 6 bases at J, with 13 bases in the middle. The CDR3 consists of 15 residues. The germline gives CDR1 SGDLS, CDR2 YYNGEE. CDR3 region: CASSVHSGSPGELFL. The CDR3 DNA follows: TGTGCCAGCAGCGTACACTCAGGGTCCCCCGGGGAGCTGTTTCTT.

The rearrangement uses TRBV6-5 and TRBJ2-7; 14 nucleotides agree with TRBD2. Per the germline V gene, CDR1 is MNHEY and CDR2 is SVGAGI. V dropped 5 bases and J dropped 0; count of bases not matched to a gene: 9. CDR3 length: 18 residues. CDR3 bases: TGTGCCAGCAGTGGGACTAGCGGGAGACATTTGGACTCCTACGAGCAGTACTTC. Encoded protein: CASSGTSGRHLDSYEQYF.

Details on this clonotype: The conserved phenylalanine or tryptophan normally closing the CDR3 is absent here, so this likely arose from a read error. This chain joins TRBV12-3 or TRBV12-4 and TRBJ2-3; D gene ambiguous. The CDR3 contains 11 residues. Trimming removed 5 bases from V and 3 bases from J, with 3 bases in between. The CDR3 coding sequence is TGTGCCAGCAGTGCGACAGATACGCAGTATTCT. This translates into CASSATDTQYS.

The J gene is TRBJ2-7, the V gene TRBV6-5; unclear D gene. V lost 8 bases, J lost 2 bases, and 16 bases lay in between. CDR3 length: 14 amino acids. Germline V lookup: CDR1 MNHEY, CDR2 SVGAGI. For the CDR3, the DNA is TGTGCCAGCCCAGCCCCCCGCGGTACCTACGAGCAGTACTTC. Translated: CASPAPRGTYEQYF.

This clonotype has more than one count but fewer than ten. Given a much more abundant clone one base away, this may be a read error. The genes are TRBV12-3 or TRBV12-4 and TRBJ1-5; no clear D. This CDR3 contains 14 residues. The CDR3 DNA is TGTGCCAGCAGTTTAGCTATGAGCAAACAGCCCCAGCATTTT. It is translated as CASSLAMSKQPQHF.

This clonotype was counted ten times or more. The chain employs TRBV4-1 and TRBJ2-1, with a weak D call TRBD2 (5 bases). The CDR3 contains 15 residues. V was shortened by 4 bases and J by 0 bases, with 10 bases between the two germline ends. The germline V gene has CDR1 MGHRA and CDR2 YSYEKL. The CDR3 nucleotides are TGCGCCAGCAGCCCTGTGACTAACTCCTACAATGAGCAGTTCTTC. Translating gives CASSPVTNSYNEQFF.

The table lists this clonotype with a few counts. The CDR3 region has the DNA TGCGCCAGCAGCCAAGGTGCCCGAAGTGGAAACACCATATATTTT. Amino acids: CASSQGARSGNTIYF. This rearrangement joins TRBV4-1 to TRBJ1-3; D is undetermined. Germline-derived CDR1 and CDR2 are MGHRA and YSYEKL. The CDR3 consists of 15 residues. Trimming took 1 base from V and 3 from J, leaving 10 bases between them.

The chain carries TRBV4-1 and TRBJ1-4, with a weak D call TRBD1 (5 bases). The germline V and J ends were trimmed by 4 bases and 7 bases, with 16 bases remaining between them. Germline CDR1 and CDR2: MGHRA and YSYEKL. CDR3 length: 15 amino acids. CDR3 amino acids: CASSPQAGRGEKLFF. CDR3 in DNA: TGCGCCAGCAGCCCCCAAGCAGGGCGGGGTGAAAAACTGTTTTTT.

By frequency in the sample, this clonotype is medium-sized. The CDR3 bases are TGTGCCAGCAAACAGGGCTATGGCTACACCTTC. Translation gives CASKQGYGYTF. The genes are TRBV6-5 and TRBJ1-2, with D possibly TRBD1 on 6 matching bases. V was clipped by 7 bases and J by 4 bases, with 7 bases between them. Germline CDR1 is MNHEY and CDR2 is SVGAGI. There are 11 residues in the CDR3.

This clonotype was seen ten or more times. The V gene is TRBV7-9, the J gene TRBJ2-7, with TRBD1 identical over 8 bases. The CDR3 has 14 residues. The V and J ends lost 5 bases and 4 bases, in that order; junction bases with no gene match: 7. Germline CDR1 reads SEHNR; CDR2 reads FQNEAQ (reference sequence). CDR3 protein: CASSRDRLSYEQYF. CDR3 nucleotide sequence: TGTGCCAGCAGCCGGGACAGGTTATCTTACGAGCAGTACTTC.

This clonotype was picked up many times. The V and J genes are TRBV25-1 and TRBJ1-2; TRBD1 is a possible D gene (5 bases). Germline V gene sequence: CDR1 MGHDK, CDR2 SYGVNS. Trimming removed 4 bases from V and 3 bases from J, with 6 bases in between. This CDR3 region has 12 residues. The CDR3 protein is CASSGGYYGYTF. The CDR3 region has the DNA TGTGCCAGCAGTGGGGGGTACTATGGCTACACCTTC.

This clonotype was seen ten or more times. The chain recombines TRBV2 with TRBJ2-1; the D is unclear. Trimming left V 4 bases short and J 2 bases short, with 9 bases between. The CDR3 runs 14 residues. The V gene's germline CDR1 is SNHLY and CDR2 FYNNEI. The CDR3: CASSGTEAYNEQFF. Written as DNA, the CDR3 is TGTGCCAGCAGTGGCACGGAAGCCTACAATGAGCAGTTCTTC.